The 14 T cell receptor beta chains in this list originate from one sample, sequenced in a study of blood T cell repertoires in COVID-19. Sequenced by immunoSEQ multiplex PCR; TCRdb stores in-frame clones only, minus some. The table shows about 290,000 clones, with under 90% occurring only once. Sample: peripheral blood. The receptor set was obtained from a woman under 40 with COVID-19, enrolled during active disease.

In this sample, this clone turned up a few times. The chain links TRBV10-2 to TRBJ2-7; TRBD1 matches at 7 bases. With 5 bases clipped from V and 6 bases from J, the junction kept 4 bases outside the gene matches. Germline values: CDR1 WSHSY, CDR2 SAAADI. The CDR3 covers 12 residues. The CDR3 bases are TGCGCCAGCAGTCAAGGGGGCGTCGAGCAGTACTTC. Translating it yields CASSQGGVEQYF.

The DNA of the CDR3 is TGTGCCAGCAGGGGGAGCTTGATGGGCGGCTACACCTTC. Residues: CASRGSLMGGYTF. The V call is TRBV3-1 (or the pseudogene TRBV3-2), the J call TRBJ1-2; D not certain. The CDR3 sequence is 13 residues long. V was clipped by 6 bases and J by 8 bases, with 16 bases between them. The germline V gene encodes CDR1 LGHDT and CDR2 YNNKEL (reference sequence).

V is TRBV27 and J is TRBJ1-1; 9 positions match TRBD1. The V gene end was trimmed by 5 bases and the J gene end by 7 bases; junction bases not matched to a gene: 8. The CDR3 contains 14 residues. CDR1 is MNHEY, CDR2 SMNVEV, per germline (reference sequence). CDR3 sequence (DNA): TGTGCCAGCAGTACAGGGGGCTGGTACAGTGAAGCTTTCTTT. It specifies CASSTGGWYSEAFF.

The chain uses TRBV30 and TRBJ1-2; D gene unclear. Per germline, CDR1 GTSNPN and CDR2 SVGIG (reference sequence). Deletions cut 0 bases from V and 4 bases from J, with 12 bases between. This CDR3 is 14 amino acids long. Written as DNA, the CDR3 is TGTGCCTGGAGTGTCGCAGGTTTAATCTATGGCTACACCTTC. It specifies CAWSVAGLIYGYTF.

This clone has only one observation. V and J are TRBV12-5 and TRBJ1-6; 7 nucleotides match TRBD1. The CDR3 has 14 residues. Losses at the gene ends were 4 bases for V and 9 bases for J; bases not matched to a gene: 6. Germline loops: CDR1 LGHNT, CDR2 FRNRAP. CDR3 nucleotide sequence: TGTGCTAGTGGTTCGGGACAGCCTGGTTCACCCCTCCACTTT. Amino acid sequence: CASGSGQPGSPLHF.

This clone was seen a single time. The chain joins TRBV10-3 to TRBJ2-7; 7 positions agree with TRBD1. CDR1 and CDR2 from the germline V gene are ENHRY and SYGVKD. CDR3 length: 15 amino acids. The trim removed 0 bases at V and 2 bases at J, leaving 4 bases unmatched. The CDR3 coding sequence is TGTGCCATCAGTGAGTCAGAACAGGGGACCTACGAGCAGTACTTC. It encodes CAISESEQGTYEQYF.

The sample holds one count of this clone. The chain recombines TRBV7-9 with TRBJ2-1; 10 nucleotides match TRBD1. The germline CDR1 and CDR2 sequences are SEHNR and FQNEAQ (reference sequence). This CDR3 is 17 amino acids long. The ends lost 5 bases at V and 7 bases at J; junction bases unmatched: 14. The CDR3 DNA reads as TGTGCCAGCAGCACGTCTGTCGGGACAGGGGCTCGGAATGAGCAGTTCTTC. Translated: CASSTSVGTGARNEQFF.

The chain uses TRBV19 and TRBJ1-1, with TRBD1 as a possible D gene (6 bases). The V gene's germline CDR1 is LNHDA and CDR2 SQIVND (reference sequence). This CDR3 has 15 residues. V was pared by 3 bases and J by 2 bases, with 13 bases between. CDR3 nucleotide sequence: TGTGCCAGTAGTATTCAGAGGGGGGGTAACACTGAAGCTTTCTTT. Protein sequence: CASSIQRGGNTEAFF. Variable domain in full (rest from reference TRBV19 and TRBJ1-1): DGGITQSPKYLFRKEGQNVTLSCEQNLNHDAMYWYRQDPGQGLRLIYYSQIVNDFQKGDIAEGYSVSREKKESFPLTVTSAQKNPTAFYLCASSIQRGGNTEAFFGQGTRLTVV.

To note about this clone: This could be a read error, since a much larger clone is one nucleotide away. This sequence joins TRBV27 and TRBJ2-3; D is undetermined. The CDR3 has 11 residues. Germline-derived CDR1 and CDR2 are MNHEY and SMNVEV (reference sequence). V lost 6 bases, J lost 5 bases, and 6 bases lay in between. The chain's CDR3 is CASSFGDTQYF. DNA of the CDR3: TGTGCCAGCAGCTTCGGAGATACGCAGTATTTT.

The V gene is TRBV29-1, the J gene TRBJ1-1; D remains ambiguous. Germline V gene sequence: CDR1 SQVTM, CDR2 ANQGSEA. V dropped 4 bases and J dropped 4 bases, with 10 bases sitting between them. The CDR3 sequence is 12 residues long. The CDR3 coding sequence is TGCAGCGTTGTCTTACTCGGCACTGAAGCTTTCTTT. Amino acid sequence: CSVVLLGTEAFF.

The CDR3 region is CASSRDRDTDTQYF. CDR3 in DNA: TGTGCCAGCTCACGGGACAGAGACACAGATACGCAGTATTTT. The chain joins TRBV18 to TRBJ2-3; 7 bases are shared with TRBD1. Trimming cost V 4 bases and J 2 bases; bases outside gene matches: 3. CDR1 is KGHSH, CDR2 LQKENI, per germline. This CDR3 spans 14 amino acids.

The chain has TRBV6-1 and TRBJ2-7; D may be TRBD1 (6 bases). V was pared by 3 bases and J by 6 bases, with 18 bases between. Germline loops: CDR1 MNHNS, CDR2 SASEGT. This CDR3 contains 15 residues. Here the CDR3 DNA reads TGTGCCAGCAGTGACCAGGGGTTTGGAGTTGTCGAGCAGTACTTC. Translating it yields CASSDQGFGVVEQYF.

V is TRBV5-1 and J is TRBJ1-2; no definite D call. The germline V and J ends were trimmed by 4 bases and 8 bases, with 21 bases remaining between them. The CDR3 is 15 amino acids. The germline V gene has CDR1 SGHRS and CDR2 YFSETQ. The CDR3 loop reads CASSPRTAAGKGYTF. In DNA, the CDR3 is TGCGCCAGCAGCCCTAGGACCGCCGCGGGTAAGGGCTACACCTTC.

V is TRBV10-3 and J is TRBJ2-7; possibly TRBD2 for D (8 bases). Germline assignment: CDR1 ENHRY and CDR2 SYGVKD. V dropped 5 bases and J dropped 4 bases, with 15 bases sitting between them. The CDR3 is 14 amino acids. CDR3 in DNA: TGTGCCATCAGTATGACAGGGACTAGTTACGAGCAGTACTTC. Translation gives CAISMTGTSYEQYF.